These 21 T cell receptor beta chains originate from one sample sequenced in a study of blood T cell repertoires in COVID-19. The data were produced by immunoSEQ multiplex PCR, yet TCRdb's version contains in-frame clones alone and is incomplete. Of 90,000 to 120,000 clones in the sample, approximately 91% were seen once. Input material: peripheral blood. Receptor source: a human donor in a cohort sampled during active COVID-19.

This clone was detected once. The chain employs TRBV13 and TRBJ2-7; weak D call: TRBD2 (6 bases). The CDR3 spans 17 residues. Germline V gene data show CDR1 as PRHDT and CDR2 as FYEKMQ (reference sequence). V shed 0 bases and J shed 3 bases, with 18 bases lying between them. The CDR3 DNA reads TGTGCCAGCAGCTTAGGCCTGGGTCCCGGAGGGCTCTACGAGCAGTACTTC. Translation: CASSLGLGPGGLYEQYF.

This chain links TRBV19 with TRBJ1-3, with D possibly being TRBD1 (5 bases). This CDR3 has 12 amino acids. With 6 bases removed from V and 7 bases from J, the gap between germline ends came to 10 bases. Germline V gene data show CDR1 as LNHDA and CDR2 as SQIVND (reference sequence). For the CDR3, the DNA is TGTGCCAGTAGAAGTGGGGGGAACACCATATATTTT. Its protein is CASRSGGNTIYF.

V and J are TRBV19 and TRBJ2-2; D ambiguous. The CDR3 loop spans 14 amino acids. CDR1 is LNHDA, CDR2 SQIVND, per germline (reference sequence). The V and J ends lost 5 bases and 0 bases respectively, with 7 bases between them. The CDR3 sequence is CASSWSANTGELFF. The DNA of the CDR3 is TGTGCCAGTAGTTGGAGTGCGAACACCGGGGAGCTGTTTTTT. Full variable domain (rest looked up from reference TRBV19 and TRBJ2-2): DGGITQSPKYLFRKEGQNVTLSCEQNLNHDAMYWYRQDPGQGLRLIYYSQIVNDFQKGDIAEGYSVSREKKESFPLTVTSAQKNPTAFYLCASSWSANTGELFFGEGSRLTVL.

The chain has TRBV28 and TRBJ1-4; 7 bases line up with TRBD1. The germline V gene encodes CDR1 MDHEN and CDR2 SYDVKM. CDR3 length: 15 amino acids. V dropped 2 bases and J dropped 5; count of bases not matched to a gene: 5. The CDR3 spells CASSLGDRVNEKLFF. In DNA, the CDR3 is TGTGCCAGCAGTTTAGGGGACAGAGTAAATGAAAAACTGTTTTTT.

This chain joins TRBV5-1 and TRBJ2-6; D gene ambiguous. V was cut by 4 bases and J by 3 bases, with 20 bases left in between. This CDR3 comprises 18 residues. Germline loops: CDR1 SGHRS, CDR2 YFSETQ. The CDR3 DNA sequence: TGCGCCAGCAGCGCTGTGGGCCCCCAAAGGCTTGGGGCCAACGTCCTGACTTTC. Translated: CASSAVGPQRLGANVLTF.

This chain links TRBV19 with TRBJ1-5, with TRBD1 as a possible D gene (6 bases). The germline V gene has CDR1 LNHDA and CDR2 SQIVND (reference sequence). Trimming removed 3 bases from V and 5 bases from J, with 11 bases in between. This CDR3 contains 14 residues. Written as DNA, the CDR3 is TGTGCCAGTAGTATTATCGGACAGTATCAGCCCCAGCATTTT. Translation: CASSIIGQYQPQHF.

The chain uses TRBV5-4 and TRBJ1-2; 7 bases are shared with TRBD1. V lost 4 bases, J lost 2 bases, and 2 bases stayed unmatched. The CDR3 consists of 13 residues. Germline lookup yields CDR1 SGHNT and CDR2 YYREEE (reference sequence). The chain's CDR3 is CASSPDRNYGYTF. CDR3 DNA sequence: TGTGCCAGCAGCCCGGACAGGAACTATGGCTACACCTTC.

CDR3 nucleotide sequence: TGTGCCTGGAGTGTACTGGGCAGTCTCTCTGGGGCCAACGTCCTGACTTTC. It translates to CAWSVLGSLSGANVLTF. This rearrangement joins TRBV30 to TRBJ2-6; D not certain. The V end was cut by 0 bases, the J end by 0 bases, with 12 bases between. The CDR3 runs to 17 residues. CDR1 is GTSNPN, CDR2 SVGIG, per germline (reference sequence).

The rearrangement links TRBV9 to TRBJ1-2; D unresolved. V dropped 3 bases and J dropped 5 bases, with 8 bases sitting between them. The CDR3 spans 12 residues. Germline CDR1 SGDLS, CDR2 YYNGEE. The CDR3 sequence is CASSGGGYGYTF. The CDR3 DNA reads as TGTGCCAGCAGCGGGGGAGGATATGGCTACACCTTC.

V usage is TRBV6-6 and J usage is TRBJ1-3; D unresolved. Trimming removed 2 bases from V and 4 bases from J, with 9 bases in between. CDR1 and CDR2 from the germline V gene are MNHNY and SVGAGI (reference sequence). This CDR3 comprises 14 residues. The CDR3 loop is CASSYHPEGNTIYF. CDR3 DNA sequence: TGTGCCAGCAGTTACCACCCCGAGGGAAACACCATATATTTT.

This rearrangement joins TRBV4-1 to TRBJ2-2; TRBD2 might be the D (6 bases). This CDR3 is built from 18 residues. Trimming stripped 1 base from V and 6 bases from J, with 21 bases between. Germline CDR1 and CDR2: MGHRA and YSYEKL. This CDR3 is CASSQGVSPGVWAGELFF. CDR3 in DNA: TGCGCCAGCAGCCAAGGGGTTAGCCCGGGAGTATGGGCCGGGGAGCTGTTTTTT.

The gene calls are TRBV28 and TRBJ1-3, with 8 bases fitting TRBD1. Trimming at V came to 4 bases and at J to 3 bases, leaving 8 bases not matched to a gene. CDR3 size: 16 residues. CDR1 and CDR2 (germline): MDHEN, SYDVKM. CDR3 sequence: CASSSPGTGHGNTIYF. CDR3 nucleotides: TGTGCCAGCAGTTCACCGGGGACAGGCCATGGAAACACCATATATTTT.

This clone appeared once. The chain carries TRBV4-3 and TRBJ2-3, with 11 bases fitting TRBD2. The CDR3 totals 17 residues. V lost 4 bases to trimming and J lost 3 bases; unmatched junction nucleotides: 9. The germline gives CDR1 LGHNA, CDR2 YSLEER. CDR3 sequence (DNA): TGCGCCAGCAGCCGATCACTTAGCGGGGGGGCAACAGATACGCAGTATTTT. Protein product: CASSRSLSGGATDTQYF.

The V gene is TRBV18, the J gene TRBJ2-7; 9 bases map to TRBD1. Losses at the gene ends were 3 bases for V and 3 bases for J; bases not matched to a gene: 6. The CDR3 spans 15 residues. Germline V gives CDR1 KGHSH, CDR2 LQKENI. As DNA, the CDR3 is TGTGCCAGCTCACCCCCTATGGGACAGGGCTACGAGCAGTACTTC. This codes for CASSPPMGQGYEQYF.

The chain links TRBV29-1 to TRBJ2-5, with 9 positions matching TRBD1. Germline values: CDR1 SQVTM, CDR2 ANQGSEA. The CDR3 is made up of 14 amino acids. Unmatched junction bases numbered 9, after V lost 5 bases and J lost 5 bases. The chain's CDR3 is CSVTGQGVGETQYF. The CDR3 coding sequence is TGCAGCGTTACGGGACAGGGAGTAGGGGAGACCCAGTACTTC. Supplemented by reference TRBV29-1 and TRBJ2-5, the full variable domain reads SAVISQKPSRDICQRGTSLTIQCQVDSQVTMMFWYRQQPGQSLTLIATANQGSEATYESGFVIDKFPISRPNLTFSTLTVSNMSPEDSSIYLCSVTGQGVGETQYFGPGTRLLVL.

The chain uses TRBV5-1 and TRBJ2-5; tentatively, D is TRBD1 (6 bases). The CDR3 spans 13 residues. V shed 0 bases and J shed 4 bases, with 7 bases lying between them. Germline CDR1 and CDR2: SGHRS and YFSETQ. The CDR3 spells CASSLGGGETQYF. The CDR3, as DNA: TGCGCCAGCAGCTTGGGAGGGGGAGAGACCCAGTACTTC.

The chain couples TRBV27 to TRBJ2-1; TRBD2 matches 8 bases. The germline V gene encodes CDR1 MNHEY and CDR2 SMNVEV (reference sequence). The length of the CDR3 is 16 residues. Losses at the gene ends were 4 bases for V and 6 bases for J; bases not matched to a gene: 11. CDR3 bases: TGTGCCAGCAGTTCCCAGCGGGGGTCCCGCGTCAATGAGCAGTTCTTC. Its protein product is CASSSQRGSRVNEQFF.

The chain is built from TRBV7-2 and TRBJ2-1, with 8 bases identical to TRBD2. CDR1 SGHTA and CDR2 FQGNSA come from the germline V gene. V gave up 4 bases and J gave up 0 bases; unmatched junction bases: 5. The CDR3 contains 16 residues. The CDR3 loop reads CASSYLAGDSYNEQFF. CDR3 nucleotide sequence: TGTGCCAGCAGCTACCTAGCGGGTGACTCCTACAATGAGCAGTTCTTC.

V and J are TRBV2 and TRBJ2-7, with 8 bases identical to TRBD2. This CDR3 spans 14 amino acids. The trim removed 8 bases at V and 0 bases at J, leaving 6 bases unmatched. Germline V gene sequence: CDR1 SNHLY, CDR2 FYNNEI. The CDR3, as DNA: TGTGCCAGCTTTAGCGGGGTAAGCTCCTACGAGCAGTACTTC. Translation: CASFSGVSSYEQYF.

The V gene is TRBV7-3, the J gene TRBJ2-1; TRBD2 matches at 7 bases. With V trimmed by 6 bases and J by 6 bases, 8 bases remained unmatched. The CDR3 has 14 amino acids. Looked up from germline, CDR1 is SGHTA and CDR2 is FQGTGA. The CDR3 coding sequence is TGTGCCAGCAGTCCAACTAGCGATCGCAATGAGCAGTTCTTC. Protein product: CASSPTSDRNEQFF.

The chain couples TRBV2 to TRBJ2-1; D might be TRBD2 (6 bases). V was pared by 8 bases and J by 9 bases, with 8 bases between. The CDR3 covers 10 residues. The germline V gene has CDR1 SNHLY and CDR2 FYNNEI. The CDR3 bases are TGTGCCAGCCGGGGGATTGAGCAGTTCTTC. Protein: CASRGIEQFF.